The source of this T cell receptor (beta chain) is a study of T cells in Graves' hyperthyroidism and ophthalmopathy. Notes on this clonotype: What it binds is not known.

TCR beta CDR3 regions were amplified from RNA transcripts. TCR CDR3 underwent first-round RT-PCR with the HTBI primer set. TCRdb fed the multiplex PCR reads into MiXCR, producing one record per CDR3 protein. Counted here are fewer than 500,000 distinct CDR3 sequences, around 13% occurring once; the ten biggest clones make up around a fifth. Fresh peripheral blood, about 9.3 ml, yielded the PBMCs. CDR1 is SGHAT and CDR2 is FQNNGV in the germline V gene. This CDR3 is 21 amino acids long. Deletions cut 7 bases from V and 8 bases from J, with 39 bases between. Study outcomes and limitations: Expanded thyroid clonotypes (above 0.001) were mostly also found in blood.

The TCR originated in a woman in her twenties or thirties with Graves' ophthalmopathy. The chain has TRBV11-2 and TRBJ2-4; weak D call: TRBD2 (7 bases). What was sequenced was blood. In DNA form, the CDR3 reads TGTGCCAGCATCCCTCTTGCCACGCTGATTGGGGGGGCCGGCGGGATATACATTCAGTACTTC. Translated, it gives CASIPLATLIGGAGGIYIQYF.